This record looks at one T cell receptor (beta chain) sequence and its context. Its specificity is unknown. The entry originates in a study of cytomegalovirus exposure and HLA in healthy donors. Study-level results: Published work reported that the classifier diagnosed cytomegalovirus status with high specificity and sensitivity.

Trimming at V came to 0 bases and at J to 6 bases, leaving 1 base not matched to a gene. The CDR3 totals 14 residues. Germline-derived CDR1 and CDR2 are KGHSH and LQKENI. Use of 60 Vbeta and 13 Jbeta primers characterized the PCR. Sequenced by immunoSEQ multiplex PCR; TCRdb stores in-frame clones only, minus some. This table has 110,000 to 150,000 clones, 75% to 80% appearing once. The chain uses TRBV18 and TRBJ2-2; TRBD2 matches at 7 bases. The receptor comes from a woman in her twenties or thirties in good health and CMV-seronegative. What was sequenced was PBMCs. CDR3 DNA sequence: TGTGCCAGCTCACCACCGGGAGGGTCCGGGGAGCTGTTTTTT. This sequence encodes CASSPPGGSGELFF.